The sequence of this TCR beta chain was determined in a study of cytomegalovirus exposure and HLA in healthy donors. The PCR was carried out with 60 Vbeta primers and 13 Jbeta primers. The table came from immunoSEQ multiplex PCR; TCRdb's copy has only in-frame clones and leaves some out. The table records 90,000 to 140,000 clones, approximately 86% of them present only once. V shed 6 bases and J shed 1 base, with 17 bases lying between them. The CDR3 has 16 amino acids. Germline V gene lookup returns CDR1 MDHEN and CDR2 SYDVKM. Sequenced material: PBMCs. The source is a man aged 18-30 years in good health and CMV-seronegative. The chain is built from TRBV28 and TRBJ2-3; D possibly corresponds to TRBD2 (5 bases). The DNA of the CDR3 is TGTGCCAGCAGCCCATTCAGCGGAGGTGGCACAGATACGCAGTATTTT. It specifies CASSPFSGGGTDTQYF.